This TCR beta chain was recovered during a study of blood T cell repertoires in COVID-19. Study background: Collection of acute and convalescent COVID-19 samples took place in the United States, Italy and Spain. T cells, B-cell-depleted T cells, or PBMCs supplied cDNA or gDNA.

Original analysis: Estimated nucleated cell counts came from reference gene primer amplification. Clones were sequenced by immunoSEQ multiplex PCR, and TCRdb holds only the in-frame ones, with some missing. V, J and clone size reflect that table, while D and trimming were determined from the DNA. The table includes about 160,000 clones, over 75% detected once. The Seattle patients, enrolled during active infection, were followed longitudinally. In germline, CDR1 is PRHDT, CDR2 FYEKMQ (reference sequence). V shed 5 bases and J shed 3 bases, with 10 bases lying between them. This CDR3 has 14 amino acids.

The rearrangement joins TRBV13 to TRBJ2-2; weak D call: TRBD1 (5 bases). The source is an elderly man with COVID-19, enrolled during active disease. Sample: peripheral blood. The CDR3 loop reads CASSRDRYTGELFF. CDR3 in DNA: TGTGCCAGCAGCCGCGACAGATACACCGGGGAGCTGTTTTTT.